This T cell receptor (beta chain) is from a study of blood T cells in healthy people across ages. For every donor, a draw yielded about 9.7 milliliters of peripheral blood. Per individual sample, total RNA of at least 6 micrograms was extracted. The J segment lost 0 bases and the V segment lost 3 bases, leaving 5 bases of the junction unmatched. CDR1 and CDR2 from the germline V gene are SGHTA and FQGNSA. The CDR3 length is 16 residues. It was with a sample-barcoded 5' primer and a J-beta primer mix that a second PCR of roughly 7 to 12 cycles was run. From the 5' RACE reads, TCRdb called clonotypes with MiXCR, one entry per CDR3 protein. The sample yields about 2 million distinct CDR3 sequences, around 50% seen once.

V gene TRBV7-2 combines with J gene TRBJ2-3; the match to TRBD1 covers 8 bases. This sequence originates from a middle-aged woman in good health. The sequenced sample consisted of blood. CDR3 residues: CASSFRGTGSTDTQYF. The CDR3 region has the DNA TGTGCCAGCAGCTTTAGAGGGACAGGTAGCACAGATACGCAGTATTTT.